This T cell receptor beta chain was observed in a study of cytomegalovirus exposure and HLA in healthy donors. Study conclusions and caveats: Serostatus for CMV was the only available immune exposure information.

Healthy people donating bone marrow made up the donors. The ends lost 1 base at V and 7 bases at J; junction bases unmatched: 3. The CDR3 contains 15 residues. Looked up from germline, CDR1 is SGHVS and CDR2 is FQNEAQ. With respect to this clone: The antigen is undetermined.

Both 60 Vbeta primers and 13 Jbeta primers went into the PCR. Sequencing used immunoSEQ multiplex PCR; TCRdb keeps in-frame clones, though not all of them. The table includes about 210,000 clones, about 81% detected once. The sample consisted of PBMCs. This chain joins TRBV7-8 and TRBJ1-4; 10 bases align to TRBD1. The TCR sequence derives from a man in his forties in good health and CMV-seropositive. The DNA for the CDR3 is TGTGCCAGCAGCTTAGAGACAGGGGGCGGTGAAAAACTGTTTTTT. Translation gives CASSLETGGGEKLFF.